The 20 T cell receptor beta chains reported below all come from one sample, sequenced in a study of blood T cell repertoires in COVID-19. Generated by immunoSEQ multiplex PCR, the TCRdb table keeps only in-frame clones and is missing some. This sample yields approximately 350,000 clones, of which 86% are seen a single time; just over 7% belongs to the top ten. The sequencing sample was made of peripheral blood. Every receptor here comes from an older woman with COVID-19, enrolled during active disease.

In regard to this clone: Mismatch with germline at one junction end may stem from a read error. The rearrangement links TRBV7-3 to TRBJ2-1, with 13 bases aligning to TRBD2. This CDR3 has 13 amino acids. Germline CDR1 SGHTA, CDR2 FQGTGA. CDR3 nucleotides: TGTGCCAGCAGTTCCGGACTAGCGGGGGCCCCCGTCTTC. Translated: CASSSGLAGAPVF.

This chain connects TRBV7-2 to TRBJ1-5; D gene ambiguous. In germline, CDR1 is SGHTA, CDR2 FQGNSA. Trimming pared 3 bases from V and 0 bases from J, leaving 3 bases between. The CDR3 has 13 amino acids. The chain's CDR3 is CASSFSSNQPQHF. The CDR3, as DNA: TGTGCCAGCAGCTTTAGTAGCAATCAGCCCCAGCATTTT.

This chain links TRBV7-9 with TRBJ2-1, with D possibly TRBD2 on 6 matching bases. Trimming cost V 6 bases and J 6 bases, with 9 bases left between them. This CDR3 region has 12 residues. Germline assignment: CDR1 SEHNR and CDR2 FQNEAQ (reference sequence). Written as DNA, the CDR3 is TGTGCCAGCAGTCCGACTAGCAATGAGCAGTTCTTC. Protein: CASSPTSNEQFF.

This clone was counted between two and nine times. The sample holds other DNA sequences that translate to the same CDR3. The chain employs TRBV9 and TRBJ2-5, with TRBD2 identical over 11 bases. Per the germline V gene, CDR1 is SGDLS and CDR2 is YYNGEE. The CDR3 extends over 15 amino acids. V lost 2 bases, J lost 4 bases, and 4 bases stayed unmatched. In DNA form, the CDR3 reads TGTGCCAGCAGCGTTAGCGGGGGGGCAGGAGAGACCCAGTACTTC. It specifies CASSVSGGAGETQYF.

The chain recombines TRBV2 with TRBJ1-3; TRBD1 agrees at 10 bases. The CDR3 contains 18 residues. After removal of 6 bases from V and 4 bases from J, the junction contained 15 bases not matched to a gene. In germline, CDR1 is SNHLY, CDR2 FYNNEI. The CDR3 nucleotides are TGTGCCAGCAGAGCACCGGGACAGGGGATGGTTGGCGGAAACACCATATATTTT. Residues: CASRAPGQGMVGGNTIYF. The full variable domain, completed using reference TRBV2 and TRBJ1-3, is EPEVTQTPSHQVTQMGQEVILRCVPISNHLYFYWYRQILGQKVEFLVSFYNNEISEKSEIFDDQFSVERPDGSNFTLKIRSTKLEDSAMYFCASRAPGQGMVGGNTIYFGEGSWLTVV.

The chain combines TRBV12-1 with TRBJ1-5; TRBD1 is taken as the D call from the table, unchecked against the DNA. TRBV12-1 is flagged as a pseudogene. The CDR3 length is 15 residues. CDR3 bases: TGTGCCAGCAGCTTTGAAAAGGGGGTCTCTCAGCCCCAGCATTTT. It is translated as CASSFEKGVSQPQHF.

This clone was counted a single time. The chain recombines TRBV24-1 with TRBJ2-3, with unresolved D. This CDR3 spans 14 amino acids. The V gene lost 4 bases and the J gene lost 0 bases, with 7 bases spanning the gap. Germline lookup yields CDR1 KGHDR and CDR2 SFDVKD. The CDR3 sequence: CATSDARSTDTQYF. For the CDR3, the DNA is TGTGCCACCAGTGACGCTCGGAGCACAGATACGCAGTATTTT.

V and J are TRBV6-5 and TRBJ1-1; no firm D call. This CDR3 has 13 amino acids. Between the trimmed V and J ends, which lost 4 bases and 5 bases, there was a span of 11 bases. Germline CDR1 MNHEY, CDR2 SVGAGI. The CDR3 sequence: CASSFGERTEAFF. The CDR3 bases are TGTGCCAGCAGTTTCGGGGAGCGGACTGAAGCTTTCTTT.

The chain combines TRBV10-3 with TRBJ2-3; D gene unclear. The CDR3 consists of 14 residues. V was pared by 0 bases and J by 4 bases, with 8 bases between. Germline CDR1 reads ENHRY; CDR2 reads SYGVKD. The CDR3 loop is CAISESSSPDTQYF. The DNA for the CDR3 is TGTGCCATCAGTGAGTCGTCCTCCCCAGATACGCAGTATTTT.

The DNA for the CDR3 is TGTGCCAGTAGTGGTATAGCCTATGGCTACACCTTC. It is translated as CASSGIAYGYTF. This chain connects TRBV19 to TRBJ1-2, with D unclear. The CDR3 runs 12 residues. The ends were cut back, 5 bases at V and 4 bases at J, with 8 bases in the middle. CDR1 and CDR2 from the germline V gene are LNHDA and SQIVND (reference sequence). Combining the CDR3 with reference TRBV19 and TRBJ1-2 gives the whole variable domain DGGITQSPKYLFRKEGQNVTLSCEQNLNHDAMYWYRQDPGQGLRLIYYSQIVNDFQKGDIAEGYSVSREKKESFPLTVTSAQKNPTAFYLCASSGIAYGYTFGSGTRLTVV.

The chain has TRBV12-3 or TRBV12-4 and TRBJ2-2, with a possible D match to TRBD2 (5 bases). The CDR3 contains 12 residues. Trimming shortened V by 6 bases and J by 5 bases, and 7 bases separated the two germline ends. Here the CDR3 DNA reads TGTGCCAGCAGCTGGAGGACCGGGGAGCTGTTTTTT. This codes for CASSWRTGELFF.

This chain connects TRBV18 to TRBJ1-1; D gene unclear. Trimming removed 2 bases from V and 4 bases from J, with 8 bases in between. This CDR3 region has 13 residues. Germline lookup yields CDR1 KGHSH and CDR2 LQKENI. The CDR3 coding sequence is TGTGCCAGCTCACCATCCAGTTCCACTGAAGCTTTCTTT. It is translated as CASSPSSSTEAFF.

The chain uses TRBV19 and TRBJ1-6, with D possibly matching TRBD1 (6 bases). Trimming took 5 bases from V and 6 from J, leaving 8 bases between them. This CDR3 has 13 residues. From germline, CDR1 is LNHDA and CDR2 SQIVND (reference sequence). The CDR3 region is CASSAGANSPLHF. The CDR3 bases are TGTGCCAGTAGTGCAGGGGCTAATTCACCCCTCCACTTT.

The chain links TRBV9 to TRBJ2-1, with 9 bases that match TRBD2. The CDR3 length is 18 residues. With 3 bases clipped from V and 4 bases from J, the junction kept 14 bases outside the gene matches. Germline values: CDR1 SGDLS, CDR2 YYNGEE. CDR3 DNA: TGTGCCAGCAGCGGCCGAGAGCGGGGGGTCTTAAAATACAATGAGCAGTTCTTC. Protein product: CASSGRERGVLKYNEQFF.

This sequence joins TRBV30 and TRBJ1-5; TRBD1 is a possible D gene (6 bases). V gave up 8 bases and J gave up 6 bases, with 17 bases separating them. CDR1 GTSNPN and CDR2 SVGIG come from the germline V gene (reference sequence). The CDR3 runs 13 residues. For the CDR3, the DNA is TGTGCCGCCAGGGGTAGAATTGGTCAGCCCCAGCATTTT. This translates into CAARGRIGQPQHF. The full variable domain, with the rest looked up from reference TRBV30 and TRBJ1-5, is SQTIHQWPATLVQPVGSPLSLECTVEGTSNPNLYWYRQAAGRGLQLLFYSVGIGQISSEVPQNLSASRPQDRQFILSSKKLLLSDSGFYLCAARGRIGQPQHFGDGTRLSIL.

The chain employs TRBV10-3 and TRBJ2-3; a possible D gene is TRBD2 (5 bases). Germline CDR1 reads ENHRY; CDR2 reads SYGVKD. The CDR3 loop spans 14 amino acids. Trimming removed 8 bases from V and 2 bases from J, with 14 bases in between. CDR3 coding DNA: TGTGCCATCTGGGCTGGACTCAACACAGATACGCAGTATTTT. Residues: CAIWAGLNTDTQYF.

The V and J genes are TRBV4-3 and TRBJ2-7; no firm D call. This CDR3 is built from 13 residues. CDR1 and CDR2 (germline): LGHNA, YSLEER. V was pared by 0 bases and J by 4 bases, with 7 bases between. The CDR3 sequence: CASSQERSYEQYF. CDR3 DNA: TGCGCCAGCAGCCAAGAGCGGAGTTACGAGCAGTACTTC.

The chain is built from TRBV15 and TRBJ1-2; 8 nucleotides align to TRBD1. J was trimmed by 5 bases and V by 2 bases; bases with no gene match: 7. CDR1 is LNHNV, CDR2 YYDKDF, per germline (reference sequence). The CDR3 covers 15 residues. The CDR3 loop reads CATSRRDRQSYGYTF. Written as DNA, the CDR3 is TGTGCCACCAGCAGACGGGACAGGCAAAGTTATGGCTACACCTTC.

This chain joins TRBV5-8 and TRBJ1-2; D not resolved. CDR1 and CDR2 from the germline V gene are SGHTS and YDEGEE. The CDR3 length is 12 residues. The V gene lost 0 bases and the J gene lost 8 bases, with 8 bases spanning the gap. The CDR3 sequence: CASSLGAGGYTF. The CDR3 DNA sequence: TGTGCCAGCAGCTTGGGAGCGGGAGGCTACACCTTC.

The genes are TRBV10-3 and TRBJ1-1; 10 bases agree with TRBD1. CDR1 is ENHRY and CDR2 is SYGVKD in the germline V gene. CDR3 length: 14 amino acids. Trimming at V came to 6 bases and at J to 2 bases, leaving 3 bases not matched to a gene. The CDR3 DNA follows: TGTGCCATCAGGGGGACAGGGGTTAACACTGAAGCTTTCTTT. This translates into CAIRGTGVNTEAFF.